These 29 T cell receptor beta chains originate from one sample sequenced in a study of T cells after yellow fever vaccination. From the 5' RACE reads, TCRdb called clonotypes with MiXCR, one entry per CDR3 protein. This sample carries about 320,000 distinct CDR3 sequences, 3.5% to 5% of them seen once, and the ten largest clones take around 19%. Here the sequenced sample was PBMCs, taken 15 days after the yellow fever booster vaccination. The source is a young man who received the YFV17D yellow fever vaccine.

This clonotype was observed a few times. The chain couples TRBV5-1 to TRBJ2-6; D ambiguous. V gave up 2 bases and J gave up 0 bases, with 3 bases separating them. Germline CDR1 is SGHRS and CDR2 is YFSETQ. The CDR3 runs 14 residues. The CDR3 is CASSFRSGANVLTF. In DNA, the CDR3 is TGCGCCAGCAGCTTTCGCTCTGGGGCCAACGTCCTGACTTTC.

V and J are TRBV25-1 and TRBJ2-7, with D possibly called TRBD1 or TRBD2 (5 bases each). V was pared by 2 bases and J by 2 bases, with 10 bases between. The CDR3 contains 14 residues. Germline loops: CDR1 MGHDK, CDR2 SYGVNS. The CDR3 loop is CASSEGGRTYEQYF. The CDR3 bases are TGTGCCAGCAGTGAAGGGGGTAGGACCTACGAGCAGTACTTC.

This chain links TRBV7-2 with TRBJ2-5; D is uncertain. CDR3 length equals 12 residues. CDR1 is SGHTA and CDR2 is FQGNSA in the germline V gene. V shed 5 bases and J shed 6 bases, with 10 bases lying between them. The DNA of the CDR3 is TGTGCCAGCAGCACCGCCGGGCAGACCCAGTACTTC. Translation gives CASSTAGQTQYF.

This clonotype was seen more than once but under ten times. The J gene is TRBJ2-2, the V gene TRBV9; D may be TRBD2 (6 bases). CDR3 length equals 14 residues. CDR1 SGDLS and CDR2 YYNGEE come from the germline V gene. Trimming took 3 bases from V and 6 from J, leaving 12 bases between them. The CDR3 spells CASSAGTVPGELFF. Here the CDR3 DNA reads TGTGCCAGCAGCGCCGGGACTGTTCCCGGGGAGCTGTTTTTT.

This clonotype was seen at least ten times. DNA for the CDR3: TGCAGCGTTGAAGGGTGGGCGGATAATGAGCAGTTCTTC. Translated: CSVEGWADNEQFF. The rearrangement links TRBV29-1 to TRBJ2-1; D is unresolved. Trimming took off 1 base at V and 7 bases at J, with 11 bases between the two ends. This CDR3 comprises 13 residues. Per germline, CDR1 SQVTM and CDR2 ANQGSEA.

This clonotype was seen a handful of times. V gene TRBV5-1 combines with J gene TRBJ1-2; D ambiguous. V lost 5 bases and J lost 3, with 23 bases in between. CDR1 SGHRS and CDR2 YFSETQ come from the germline V gene. The CDR3 runs to 17 residues. The CDR3 DNA sequence: TGCGCCAGCAGTCTGGTGACGGGCACAGTCCCGCACTATGGCTACACCTTC. Translating it yields CASSLVTGTVPHYGYTF.

This clonotype has ten or more counts. The V gene is TRBV10-2, the J gene TRBJ1-1; no clear D. This CDR3 contains 13 residues. Germline CDR1 is WSHSY and CDR2 is SAAADI. V was trimmed by 5 bases and J by 1 base, leaving 8 bases between them. CDR3 amino acids: CASSTYKNTEAFF. In nucleotides, the CDR3 is TGCGCCAGCAGTACATACAAGAACACTGAAGCTTTCTTT.

This clonotype was observed at least ten times. The chain has TRBV12-3 or TRBV12-4 and TRBJ1-4; TRBD1 agrees at 7 bases. The CDR3 is 15 residues long. V lost 4 bases, J lost 8 bases, and 10 bases stayed unmatched. CDR3 in amino acids: CASSSARDSPEKLFF. The DNA for the CDR3 is TGTGCCAGCAGTTCCGCTCGGGACAGCCCCGAAAAACTGTTTTTT.

This chain links TRBV28 with TRBJ2-5; 10 bases are a match to TRBD2. This CDR3 is 17 amino acids long. V was pared by 6 bases and J by 5 bases, with 15 bases of the junction left unmatched. From germline, CDR1 is MDHEN and CDR2 SYDVKM. CDR3 sequence (DNA): TGTGCCAGCAGGGTTCCGGAGCGGGGGGGCCTTTACGAGACCCAGTACTTC. Its protein product is CASRVPERGGLYETQYF.

This clonotype was picked up a small number of times. The J gene is TRBJ1-5, the V gene TRBV27; 9 bases align to TRBD1. V gave up 5 bases and J gave up 7 bases; unmatched junction bases: 6. The CDR3 totals 14 residues. The germline CDR1 and CDR2 sequences are MNHEY and SMNVEV (reference sequence). The CDR3 spells CASSPGTGKQPQHF. In DNA, the CDR3 is TGTGCCAGCAGTCCGGGGACAGGGAAACAGCCCCAGCATTTT.

Ten or more counts support this clonotype. The J gene is TRBJ2-7, the V gene TRBV6-2 or TRBV6-3; D not certain. V shed 2 bases and J shed 3 bases, with 14 bases lying between them. The germline CDR1 and CDR2 sequences are MNHEY and SVGEGT. CDR3 length: 15 residues. The DNA for the CDR3 is TGTGCCAGCAGTTACAGTCCGGCGGCCTTCTACGAGCAGTACTTC. Translation: CASSYSPAAFYEQYF.

The J gene is TRBJ2-5, the V gene TRBV5-1; TRBD2 agrees at 14 bases. The ends lost 4 bases at V and 3 bases at J; junction bases unmatched: 11. Germline V gene lookup returns CDR1 SGHRS and CDR2 YFSETQ. The CDR3 length is 18 residues. The CDR3 region is CASSRRLAGGQIEETQYF. The CDR3 bases are TGCGCCAGCAGCCGACGACTAGCGGGGGGGCAGATTGAAGAGACCCAGTACTTC. The full variable domain, rest sourced from reference TRBV5-1 and TRBJ2-5, is KAGVTQTPRYLIKTRGQQVTLSCSPISGHRSVSWYQQTPGQGLQFLFEYFSETQRNKGNFPGRFSGRQFSNSRSEMNVSTLELGDSALYLCASSRRLAGGQIEETQYFGPGTRLLVL.

This clonotype was recorded a few times. This rearrangement joins TRBV29-1 to TRBJ1-4, with 11 bases identical to TRBD1. Germline trimming cut 6 bases from V and 7 bases from J; bases unmatched to any gene: 4. The length of the CDR3 is 13 residues. From germline, CDR1 is SQVTM and CDR2 ANQGSEA. The CDR3 DNA reads as TGCAGCGTCGGACAGGGGGCCGGTGAAAAACTGTTTTTT. Protein product: CSVGQGAGEKLFF.

This clonotype was recorded a few times. This chain links TRBV5-1 with TRBJ2-1; 8 nucleotides match TRBD1. The germline V gene has CDR1 SGHRS and CDR2 YFSETQ. V lost 5 bases, J lost 5 bases, and 9 bases stayed unmatched. The CDR3 is 15 amino acids. CDR3 amino acids: CASRTTGTGNNEQFF. The CDR3 nucleotides read TGCGCCAGCAGAACGACCGGGACAGGCAACAATGAGCAGTTCTTC.

CDR3 sequence: CATSGGGDTEAFF. The DNA for the CDR3 is TGTGCCACCAGCGGCGGCGGGGACACTGAAGCTTTCTTT. The chain recombines TRBV15 with TRBJ1-1, with D hard to call. Looked up from germline, CDR1 is LNHNV and CDR2 is YYDKDF (reference sequence). V gave up 5 bases and J gave up 3 bases, with 10 bases separating them. CDR3 size: 13 residues.

The table lists this clonotype with a count of one. V is TRBV18 and J is TRBJ1-1; D is unresolved. In germline, CDR1 is KGHSH, CDR2 LQKENI. V lost 6 bases and J 1 base, leaving 12 bases between the germline ends. The CDR3 extends over 14 amino acids. The CDR3 DNA follows: TGTGCCAGCTCCCGATCAGACTCGAACACTGAAGCTTTCTTT. Amino acid sequence: CASSRSDSNTEAFF.

The table lists this clonotype with a few counts. V usage is TRBV24-1 and J usage is TRBJ2-1, with a possible D match to TRBD2 (7 bases). Germline V lookup: CDR1 KGHDR, CDR2 SFDVKD. The V end lost 3 bases, the J end lost 3 bases, and 17 bases lay between the germline ends. This CDR3 region has 17 residues. CDR3 sequence (DNA): TGTGCCACCAGTGATCGCGGCGCGAGGGGGGGCTACAATGAGCAGTTCTTC. Protein: CATSDRGARGGYNEQFF.

J is TRBJ2-7 and V is TRBV7-2, with 9 nucleotides matching TRBD1. This CDR3 is built from 14 residues. Trimming removed 7 bases from V and 2 bases from J; junction bases left unmatched: 6. Germline CDR1 and CDR2: SGHTA and FQGNSA. The CDR3 spells CASNLDRGTYEQYF. The DNA for the CDR3 is TGTGCCAGCAACCTGGACAGGGGAACCTACGAGCAGTACTTC.

This clonotype was detected ten times or more. The chain joins TRBV15 to TRBJ1-1, with a possible D match to TRBD1 (5 bases). CDR3 length: 14 residues. Germline CDR1 and CDR2: LNHNV and YYDKDF (reference sequence). The V end lost 3 bases, the J end lost 8 bases, and 16 bases lay between the germline ends. The CDR3 reads CATSRRRESPEAFF. DNA of the CDR3: TGTGCCACCAGCAGGCGCAGGGAAAGCCCCGAAGCTTTCTTT.

The V and J genes are TRBV7-2 and TRBJ1-5, with D maybe TRBD1 (6 bases). Trimming removed 1 base at V and 4 bases at J, with 11 bases between. The CDR3 has 15 residues. Looked up from germline, CDR1 is SGHTA and CDR2 is FQGNSA. DNA for the CDR3: TGTGCCAGCAGCTTAGTTGTAGGGGGTAATCAGCCCCAGCATTTT. It is translated as CASSLVVGGNQPQHF.

This clonotype was recorded at least ten times. The chain has TRBV25-1 and TRBJ2-3, with D unclear. Trimming shortened V by 1 base and J by 2 bases, and 10 bases separated the two germline ends. Germline V CDR1 and CDR2: MGHDK, SYGVNS. There are 15 residues in the CDR3. The CDR3 region has the DNA TGTGCCAGCAGTGAATTCGGGCGTGACACAGATACGCAGTATTTT. Translated: CASSEFGRDTDTQYF.

This clonotype was seen ten or more times. The chain employs TRBV12-3 or TRBV12-4 and TRBJ2-5; D perhaps matches TRBD1 (5 bases). The V and J ends lost 6 bases and 3 bases respectively, with 11 bases between them. CDR3 size: 13 residues. CDR3 sequence: CASSPDSEETQYF. The CDR3 nucleotides are TGTGCCAGCAGCCCCGACAGTGAAGAGACCCAGTACTTC.

The V and J genes are TRBV5-1 and TRBJ1-1, with a possible D match to TRBD1 (5 bases). V was trimmed by 2 bases and J by 4 bases, leaving 9 bases between them. The CDR3 length is 13 residues. Germline loops: CDR1 SGHRS, CDR2 YFSETQ. CDR3 nucleotide sequence: TGCGCCAGCAGCTTAAATCAGGGCACTGAAGCTTTCTTT. It encodes CASSLNQGTEAFF.

The table lists this clonotype with many counts. V is TRBV5-1 and J is TRBJ2-3; possible D gene TRBD2, 7 bases. Between the trimmed V and J ends, which lost 0 bases and 3 bases, there was a span of 14 bases. The CDR3 covers 16 residues. Germline assignment: CDR1 SGHRS and CDR2 YFSETQ. Here the CDR3 reads CASSLEGGGQTDTQYF. As DNA, the CDR3 is TGCGCCAGCAGCTTGGAAGGGGGGGGCCAGACAGATACGCAGTATTTT. Filled out from reference TRBV5-1 and TRBJ2-3, the complete variable domain reads KAGVTQTPRYLIKTRGQQVTLSCSPISGHRSVSWYQQTPGQGLQFLFEYFSETQRNKGNFPGRFSGRQFSNSRSEMNVSTLELGDSALYLCASSLEGGGQTDTQYFGPGTRLTVL.

This clonotype was counted ten times or more. The chain's CDR3 is CASSSISGTNFRELFF. DNA of the CDR3: TGTGCCAGCAGCTCCATCTCCGGGACAAATTTCAGGGAGCTGTTTTTT. J is TRBJ2-2 and V is TRBV7-2, with D maybe TRBD1 (6 bases). Between the trimmed V and J ends, which lost 4 bases and 9 bases, there was a span of 21 bases. The CDR3 is made up of 16 amino acids. Germline V gene sequence: CDR1 SGHTA, CDR2 FQGNSA.

This clonotype was seen more than once but under ten times. The rearrangement joins TRBV7-2 to TRBJ2-5; 9 bases match TRBD1. Germline V gene sequence: CDR1 SGHTA, CDR2 FQGNSA. Trimming took 3 bases from V and 4 from J; bases not matched to a gene: 6. The CDR3 totals 15 residues. The CDR3 DNA reads TGTGCCAGCAGCTTCGACAGGGGGAGGGTAGAGACCCAGTACTTC. The encoded protein is CASSFDRGRVETQYF.

V is TRBV7-8 and J is TRBJ1-1; a weak D match, TRBD1 (6 bases). The V gene's germline CDR1 is SGHVS and CDR2 FQNEAQ. CDR3 size: 16 residues. The V gene lost 1 base and the J gene lost 2 bases, with 14 bases spanning the gap. The chain's CDR3 is CASSLGGWTDNTEAFF. The CDR3 DNA follows: TGTGCCAGCAGCTTAGGGGGGTGGACAGATAACACTGAAGCTTTCTTT. The whole variable domain, remainder taken from reference TRBV7-8 and TRBJ1-1, is GAGVSQSPRYKVAKRGQDVALRCDPISGHVSLFWYQQALGQGPEFLTYFQNEAQLDKSGLPSDRFFAERPEGSVSTLKIQRTQQEDSAVYLCASSLGGWTDNTEAFFGQGTRLTVV.

This clonotype has a count of ten or more. The CDR3 coding sequence is TGTGCCAGCACCCGGGACAGTAACTCCTACGAGCAGTACTTC. Its protein is CASTRDSNSYEQYF. The V and J genes are TRBV7-9 and TRBJ2-7, with 7 bases fitting TRBD1. Per the germline V gene, CDR1 is SEHNR and CDR2 is FQNEAQ (reference sequence). With 7 bases clipped from V and 0 bases from J, the junction kept 6 bases outside the gene matches. CDR3 length: 14 residues.

V gene TRBV11-1 combines with J gene TRBJ2-1, with D unresolved. Germline V gene sequence: CDR1 SGHAT, CDR2 FQDESV (reference sequence). V was cut by 2 bases and J by 5 bases, with 10 bases left in between. This CDR3 contains 14 residues. CDR3 in DNA: TGTGCCAGCAGCTTACCTCGGGTCGACAATGAGCAGTTCTTC. It is translated as CASSLPRVDNEQFF.